This passage covers 21 T cell receptor beta chains from one sample sequenced in a study of beta chain features in type 1 diabetes. Expressed TCRB transcripts got sequenced, as all isolated RNA was reverse transcribed. Assay used: immunoSEQ multiplex PCR; TCRdb lists only in-frame clones, some missing. The table shows hundreds of thousands of clones, with 15% to 18% occurring only once. Sequencing was carried out using naive CD4+ T cells from blood. The origin of the receptors is a man between 18 and 35 years old in good health.

This clone was recorded a few times. The chain links TRBV14 to TRBJ2-5, with D unresolved. The CDR3 length is 15 residues. Trimming pared 2 bases from V and 0 bases from J, leaving 10 bases between. CDR1 is SGHDN, CDR2 FVKESK, per germline. DNA of the CDR3: TGTGCCAGCAGCCAAATTTTGCCGTACCAAGAGACCCAGTACTTC. This gives the protein CASSQILPYQETQYF.

This clone was counted a few times. The chain couples TRBV19 to TRBJ2-7; D not resolved. This CDR3 comprises 13 residues. Germline-derived CDR1 and CDR2 are LNHDA and SQIVND (reference sequence). Trimming cost V 1 base and J 3 bases, with 7 bases left between them. CDR3 in amino acids: CASSIAGYYEQYF. The CDR3 bases are TGTGCCAGTAGTATAGCAGGTTACTACGAGCAGTACTTC.

The chain recombines TRBV9 with TRBJ2-7, with 11 bases identical to TRBD2. Unmatched junction bases numbered 3, after V lost 2 bases and J lost 2 bases. The CDR3 is 15 residues long. Germline V CDR1 and CDR2: SGDLS, YYNGEE. Here the CDR3 reads CASSVSGGAAYEQYF. CDR3 sequence (DNA): TGTGCCAGCAGCGTTAGCGGGGGGGCGGCCTACGAGCAGTACTTC.

This clone was recorded a few times. The chain recombines TRBV4-1 with TRBJ1-2; no reliable D call. V lost 0 bases to trimming and J lost 5 bases, with 16 bases between them. The CDR3 spans 16 residues. The V gene's germline CDR1 is MGHRA and CDR2 YSYEKL. The DNA of the CDR3 is TGCGCCAGCAGCCAAGAAGGCGTCGGGGTTGGGTATGGCTACACCTTC. Its protein is CASSQEGVGVGYGYTF.

V usage is TRBV7-9 and J usage is TRBJ1-4; D is unclear. The CDR3 sequence is 16 residues long. Germline V gene sequence: CDR1 SEHNR, CDR2 FQNEAQ (reference sequence). The germline V and J ends were trimmed by 5 bases and 7 bases, with 20 bases remaining between them. Written as DNA, the CDR3 is TGTGCCAGCAGCCTACTATTCCGGGCTGACGGTGAAAAACTGTTTTTT. Translating gives CASSLLFRADGEKLFF.

V is TRBV11-1 and J is TRBJ1-1; D perhaps matches TRBD1 (5 bases). The germline V gene encodes CDR1 SGHAT and CDR2 FQDESV (reference sequence). The V and J ends lost 5 bases and 0 bases respectively, with 13 bases between them. The CDR3 length is 15 residues. The CDR3 spells CASSLGTVMNTEAFF. The CDR3 DNA reads TGTGCCAGCAGCCTCGGGACGGTGATGAACACTGAAGCTTTCTTT.

Turning to this clone: This sample also contains other DNA sequences that code for the same CDR3. The rearrangement joins TRBV5-1 to TRBJ2-7; 8 bases align to TRBD1. CDR1 and CDR2 from the germline V gene are SGHRS and YFSETQ. The CDR3 loop spans 14 amino acids. V lost 2 bases, J lost 2 bases, and 3 bases stayed unmatched. CDR3 sequence reads: CASSLGQGPYEQYF. The CDR3 DNA reads TGCGCCAGCAGCTTAGGACAGGGTCCCTACGAGCAGTACTTC.

J is TRBJ2-3 and V is TRBV7-2, with 8 bases fitting TRBD2. The CDR3 runs to 14 residues. V lost 7 bases and J lost 4; bases outside the gene matches: 7. Germline CDR1 is SGHTA and CDR2 is FQGNSA. CDR3 sequence reads: CASKRGGPPDTQYF. CDR3 bases: TGTGCCAGCAAACGGGGGGGCCCCCCAGATACGCAGTATTTT.

This chain joins TRBV7-9 and TRBJ1-2, with a possible D match to TRBD1 (5 bases). Germline lookup yields CDR1 SEHNR and CDR2 FQNEAQ (reference sequence). This CDR3 has 18 residues. The ends were cut back, 6 bases at V and 3 bases at J, with 26 bases in the middle. CDR3 sequence reads: CASSPSPSAGALHYGYTF. The CDR3, as DNA: TGTGCCAGCAGTCCCTCGCCGAGCGCTGGGGCCCTTCACTATGGCTACACCTTC.

This sequence joins TRBV7-2 and TRBJ2-5; D is ambiguous. The V and J ends lost 5 bases and 4 bases respectively, with 17 bases between them. Germline loops: CDR1 SGHTA, CDR2 FQGNSA. This CDR3 spans 15 amino acids. The CDR3 nucleotides read TGTGCCAGCAGCCAAAGAAGGGAAAGTAGAGAGACCCAGTACTTC. This translates into CASSQRRESRETQYF.

The J gene is TRBJ2-7, the V gene TRBV4-2; D remains unclear. Trimming took 4 bases from V and 5 from J, leaving 9 bases between them. Germline loops: CDR1 LGHNA, CDR2 YNFKEQ. The CDR3 consists of 12 residues. The CDR3 here is CASSLVNHEQYF. In DNA form, the CDR3 reads TGTGCCAGCAGCCTCGTTAATCACGAGCAGTACTTC.

This clone was detected a few times. V is TRBV27 and J is TRBJ1-1; D not resolved. CDR3 length: 13 residues. CDR1 is MNHEY and CDR2 is SMNVEV in the germline V gene (reference sequence). V was clipped by 8 bases and J by 2 bases, with 12 bases between them. The CDR3 DNA follows: TGTGCCAGCCGGTTAGAGGCCAACACTGAAGCTTTCTTT. Its protein product is CASRLEANTEAFF.

This chain connects TRBV23-1 to TRBJ1-5; 11 bases agree with TRBD1. TRBV23-1 is treated as an ORF (open reading frame) with a function not yet certain. Losses at the gene ends were 2 bases for V and 2 bases for J; bases not matched to a gene: 8. CDR3 size: 18 residues. The CDR3 is CASSQESDRGLGNQPQHF. The CDR3 nucleotides read TGCGCCAGCAGTCAAGAATCGGACAGGGGGCTTGGCAATCAGCCCCAGCATTTT.

This clone was found a few times. The chain joins TRBV2 to TRBJ1-5; D not certain. CDR1 is SNHLY and CDR2 is FYNNEI in the germline V gene. The CDR3 length is 14 residues. The V and J ends lost 4 bases and 3 bases respectively, with 10 bases between them. DNA for the CDR3: TGTGCCAGCAGTGGTCGGATGGACAATCAGCCCCAGCATTTT. Translating it yields CASSGRMDNQPQHF.

This clone was seen a handful of times. The chain links TRBV7-9 to TRBJ1-2; D ambiguous. The V end was cut by 2 bases, the J end by 5 bases, with 15 bases between. Germline V gene data show CDR1 as SEHNR and CDR2 as FQNEAQ (reference sequence). CDR3 size: 15 residues. CDR3 nucleotides: TGTGCCAGCAGCTTAACGGGCTCACCGGGGTATGGCTACACCTTC. It specifies CASSLTGSPGYGYTF.

J is TRBJ1-2 and V is TRBV5-4; TRBD1 is a possible D gene (5 bases). The germline V gene encodes CDR1 SGHNT and CDR2 YYREEE (reference sequence). V shed 0 bases and J shed 4 bases, with 19 bases lying between them. CDR3 size: 17 residues. Here the CDR3 DNA reads TGTGCCAGCAGCTTGGCCGACGGCAGGGTCTCCCTCTATGGCTACACCTTC. It yields the protein CASSLADGRVSLYGYTF.

The V and J genes are TRBV9 and TRBJ1-2; 8 nucleotides align to TRBD1. The CDR3 consists of 12 residues. V shed 2 bases and J 8 bases; nucleotides not matched to a gene: 2. Germline lookup yields CDR1 SGDLS and CDR2 YYNGEE. The DNA of the CDR3 is TGTGCCAGCAGCGTCGACAGGGGCGGCTACACCTTC. It encodes CASSVDRGGYTF.

This clone was found a few times. This chain uses TRBV30 with TRBJ1-2; TRBD1 matches 10 bases. Germline values: CDR1 GTSNPN, CDR2 SVGIG (reference sequence). The V and J ends lost 1 base and 7 bases, in that order; junction bases with no gene match: 12. The CDR3 is made up of 16 amino acids. The CDR3 protein is CAWSGVGDRGASGYTF. The CDR3, as DNA: TGTGCCTGGAGTGGAGTGGGGGACAGGGGAGCCAGTGGCTACACCTTC.

The rearrangement uses TRBV7-9 and TRBJ2-6; D remains ambiguous. The CDR3 extends over 17 amino acids. Germline lookup yields CDR1 SEHNR and CDR2 FQNEAQ (reference sequence). The V gene lost 5 bases and the J gene lost 2 bases, with 16 bases spanning the gap. The CDR3 loop reads CASSPVGGSAGANVLTF. DNA of the CDR3: TGTGCCAGCAGCCCTGTAGGCGGCAGCGCTGGGGCCAACGTCCTGACTTTC.

The table lists this clone with a few counts. The chain couples TRBV19 to TRBJ2-2; TRBD1 is a possible D gene (6 bases). Trimming cost V 2 bases and J 3 bases, with 7 bases left between them. CDR1 and CDR2 from the germline V gene are LNHDA and SQIVND (reference sequence). The CDR3 is 14 amino acids. The CDR3 loop is CASSIWTDTGELFF. In nucleotides, the CDR3 is TGTGCCAGTAGTATATGGACAGACACCGGGGAGCTGTTTTTT.

This clone was seen only a few times. The gene calls are TRBV28 and TRBJ2-6, with D uncertain. The V gene's germline CDR1 is MDHEN and CDR2 SYDVKM. This CDR3 spans 14 amino acids. Trimming left V 7 bases short and J 2 bases short, with 9 bases between. The CDR3 DNA reads as TGTGCCAGCACCACCCGCCCTGGGGCCAACGTCCTGACTTTC. It encodes CASTTRPGANVLTF.